This T cell receptor (beta chain) was identified during a study of regulatory T cells in long-lasting Graves disease. General observations from the study: Persistent Graves' patients showed less TCR diversity than newly diagnosed patients showed.

Time point indicated: newly diagnosed GD, antithyroid drugs for less than 3 months. The authors made the TCR library using RNA they extracted from PBMCs. This clonotype occurred a few times. Its antigen remains unidentified. Investigators prepared the TCR beta libraries by applying iRepertoire HTBI primers and Arm-PCR of CDR3 regions. Using its own MiXCR run on the multiplex PCR reads, TCRdb lists one record per CDR3 protein. The data hold roughly 420,000 distinct CDR3 sequences, with over 15% observed a single time. The CDR3 has 17 residues. Germline CDR1 and CDR2: ENHRY and SYGVKD. The V and J ends lost 3 bases and 3 bases, in that order; junction bases with no gene match: 3. The sample also formed part of further work on T cells in Graves' hyperthyroidism and ophthalmopathy. That paper notes: HTBI primers drove first-round RT-PCR of the TCR CDR3.

The chain employs TRBV10-3 and TRBJ2-6, with 12 bases fitting TRBD2. The specimen comprised peripheral blood mononuclear cells (PBMCs), sampled at new diagnosis, from a patient treated with antithyroid drugs. The clonotype comes from a woman between 18 and 29 years old with Graves disease. The CDR3 DNA follows: TGTGCCATCAGTGAAGGACTAGCGGGATTTGGGGCCAACGTCCTGACTTTC. This encodes CAISEGLAGFGANVLTF.